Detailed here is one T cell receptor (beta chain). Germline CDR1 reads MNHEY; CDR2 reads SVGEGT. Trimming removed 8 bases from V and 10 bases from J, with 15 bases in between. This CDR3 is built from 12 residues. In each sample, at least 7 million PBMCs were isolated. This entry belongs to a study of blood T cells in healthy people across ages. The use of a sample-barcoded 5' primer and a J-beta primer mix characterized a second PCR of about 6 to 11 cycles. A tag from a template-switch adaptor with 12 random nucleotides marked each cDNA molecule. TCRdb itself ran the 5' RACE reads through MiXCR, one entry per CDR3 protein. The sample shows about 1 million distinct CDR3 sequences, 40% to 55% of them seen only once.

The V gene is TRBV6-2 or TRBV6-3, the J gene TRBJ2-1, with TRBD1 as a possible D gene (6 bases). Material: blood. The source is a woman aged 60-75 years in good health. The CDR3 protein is CASGQPSGEQFF. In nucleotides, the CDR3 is TGTGCCAGCGGACAGCCCTCTGGCGAGCAGTTCTTC.